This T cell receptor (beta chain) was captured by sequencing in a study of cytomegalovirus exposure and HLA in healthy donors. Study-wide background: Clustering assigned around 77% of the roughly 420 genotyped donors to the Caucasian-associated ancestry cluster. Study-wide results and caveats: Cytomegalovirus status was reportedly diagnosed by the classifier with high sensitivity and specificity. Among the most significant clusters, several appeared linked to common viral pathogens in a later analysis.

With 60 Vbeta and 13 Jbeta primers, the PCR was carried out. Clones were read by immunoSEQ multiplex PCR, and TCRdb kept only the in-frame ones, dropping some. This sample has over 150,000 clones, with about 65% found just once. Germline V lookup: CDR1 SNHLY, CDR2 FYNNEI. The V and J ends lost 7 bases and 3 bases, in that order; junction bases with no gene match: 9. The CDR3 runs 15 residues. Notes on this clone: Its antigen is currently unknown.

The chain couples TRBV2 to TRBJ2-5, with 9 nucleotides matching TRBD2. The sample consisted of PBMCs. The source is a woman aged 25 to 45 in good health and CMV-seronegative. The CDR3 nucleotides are TGTGCCAGCACGGGCGGGGGGGCTGGGGAAGAGACCCAGTACTTC. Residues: CASTGGGAGEETQYF.